This T cell receptor beta chain was documented in a study of cytomegalovirus exposure and HLA in healthy donors (dated by TCRdb to the late 2010s). Looking at the study overall: In an earlier analysis of roughly 500 of the donors, about 270 Gb of sequence data and 120 million or so unique TCR beta sequences from some 170 million T cells were reported. The study used immunosequencing to profile the T cell repertoires of several hundred subjects and linked those repertoires to cytomegalovirus serostatus. The later analysis used no new phenotypic data to find candidate immune exposures, relying instead on TCR beta sequences and their occurrence across donors. To study patterns of TCR occurrence, a later analysis re-analyzed previously published TCR beta repertoires from under 750 donors and added high-resolution HLA genotyping. Genome-wide SNP genotypes for about three fifths of the roughly 700 donors were used in a later genetic analysis, which treated that subset as a discovery cohort. Typing coverage differed by locus: A, B, C, DRB1 and DQB1 were typed in about 629-640 donors, DQA1 in about 560, DPA1 in approximately 610, and DPB1 in just under 490. An earlier analysis of approximately 500 of the donors applied high-throughput TCR beta sequencing to assess whether each TCR beta V gene segment acted as functional or pseudogenic. An early release that covered around 590 HLA-typed donors contained approximately 300 gigabases of sequencing data and about 84 million unique TCR sequences. Donor age, sex, ethnicity and CMV serostatus were compiled alongside the repertoire data. Among a few hundred genotyped donors of the cohort, an average of 235,054 unique TCR beta nucleotide sequences were sequenced per donor, around 20% of them non-productive. The study was designed to test whether signatures of past pathogen exposure could be identified by cataloging public T cell receptors. About 5 DR-DQ haplotypes were handled as single units for association and clustering, since linkage in the cohort was strong. Both class I and class II loci were covered by HLA typing, at four-digit resolution. Of the roughly 410 genotyped donors, 70% to 90% were placed in the genetic ancestry cluster associated with self-reported Caucasian donors. To predict cytomegalovirus infection status, the study combined high-throughput TCR immunosequencing, statistical association of individual TCRs with disease status, and machine learning. All discovery cohort repertoires had been generated using a single sequencing platform. Besides the first cohort of roughly 700 subjects, a separate validation cohort made up of roughly 130 different subjects was used.

The CDR3 covers 17 residues, taking in both the cysteine and the phenylalanine. Only CDR3 DNA is held: 51 bases, read in frame from base 1. Taken from the germline V gene, the CDR1 and CDR2 loops are SGHRS and YFSETQ. The germline V and J ends show losses of 2 bases and 5 bases respectively, and no gene match explains 6 bases of the junction. In total, roughly 670 healthy bone marrow donors made up the cohort. At the time of sampling, all cohort members were nominally healthy, though unrecorded immune exposures were likely present. The donor tested CMV seronegative and was one of the 352 seronegative cohort members. Each donor provided a peripheral blood sample, and peripheral blood mononuclear cells were used for TCR beta sequencing. Genomic DNA was extracted from the blood cell samples with the Qiagen DNeasy Blood Extraction Kit. Results the study describes overall, beyond this receptor: When HLA alleles, especially DR and DQ, strongly co-occurred, attributing TCR associations to individual alleles was difficult. A later analysis found that most CMV-associated TCR beta chains appeared HLA-restricted, with HLA associations seemingly driven largely by CMV exposure. Presence/absence analyses assumed roughly uniform sequencing depth across donors, an assumption that may not hold. Because HLA typing was unavailable for some donors at each locus, only the typed subset was used in association tests. The authors suggested that the approach could potentially be extended to other disease states and immunological phenotypes. Linkage disequilibrium might explain the correlated functional status among segregating V segments, but an unknown experimental factor could not be excluded. In a later analysis, TCR association rates were found to vary across HLA loci, with the most associated TCRs seen for DRB1 alleles and the fewest for HLA-C alleles. In an earlier analysis of roughly 500 of the donors, most TCR beta V segments appeared in productive rearrangements about 87% or about 30% of the time, broadly matching IMGT annotations. The cohort was sequenced for TCR beta chains only, and without alpha or paired-chain data the features that could be detected were limited. The study gave a list of 150 to 200 TCR beta chains associated with cytomegalovirus. Over 15 rarely observed V segments, including chromosome 9 orphons, were excluded from the earlier analysis of approximately 500 of the donors because counts were too low. A further reported finding was that TCR beta sequences accurately predicted the HLA-A and HLA-B alleles for most subjects in the first cohort. In a later analysis, 15,000 to 20,000 TCR beta sequences were associated with specific HLA alleles at a false discovery rate of 0.05. While some public TCRs were present in many individuals, most TCR sequences turned up only very rarely across donors. Because the 87-base-pair reads could not distinguish some IMGT-functional V segments, including TRBV6-2 and TRBV6-3, those segments were excluded. In vitro tests confirmed that a few of the cytomegalovirus-associated TCR beta chains recognize cytomegalovirus antigens. A group of highly shared sequence variants was considered likely to be a technical artifact of the sequencing pipeline. V-gene and J-gene trimming of TCR beta chains was associated with a missense DCLRE1C variant in a later genetic analysis, and the association was replicated in an independent cohort. In a later analysis, HLA-associated TCR beta chains were found to be more clonally expanded and to have lower generation probabilities than equally common non-associated chains. In a later analysis, several top co-occurrence clusters were reported to appear linked to parvovirus B19, influenza, CMV and Epstein-Barr virus. In a later genetic analysis, fewer N-insertions in productive TCRs were reported among donors in an Asian-associated ancestry cluster than the 666-donor mean. Immune exposure information for the cohort was limited to CMV serostatus. Cytomegalovirus status was reported to be diagnosed by the classifier with high specificity and sensitivity in both the original and validation cohorts.

Library preparation employed the immunoSEQ multiplex PCR assay. The multiplex PCR relied on a mix of 60 forward primers for TCR Vbeta segments and 13 reverse primers for TCR Jbeta segments. A multiplex PCR assay on genomic DNA amplified the CDR3 region of rearranged TCR beta genes. Amplified TCR beta libraries were sequenced as 87-base-pair reads on the Illumina HiSeq System. The study's processing was this. A later analysis counted 75 million to 100 million unique TCR beta chains across the 700 or so repertoires, and some 12 million of these chains were shared by at least two donors. Raw reads were error-corrected and collapsed into unique sequences by a nearest-neighbor algorithm in which closely related sequences were merged to remove PCR and sequencing errors. CDR3 sequences were aligned to IMGT reference sequences to assign V, D and J gene segments. For a sequence to be retained, a match of at least six nucleotides to both a V gene segment and a J gene segment was required. Rearrangements were called productive when the CDR3 lacked stop codons and stayed in frame with V and J; all others were non-productive. CDR3 was defined according to IMGT convention as the region running from the second conserved V-encoded cysteine to the conserved J-encoded phenylalanine. The earlier analysis of 500 to 750 of the donors excluded any sequence lacking an unambiguous match to a single V gene segment. An earlier analysis of approximately 590 of the donors called V segments functional above 56.7% productive rearrangements and segregating when the between-donor standard deviation exceeded 5%. A statistical classification framework was developed to diagnose cytomegalovirus status using the catalog of TCR beta chain sequences. In a later analysis, V and J genes were assigned by comparing TCR nucleotide sequences against IMGT/GENE-DB human TR gene sequences. In a later analysis, CDR3 sequences and most-parsimonious VDJ recombination scenarios were assigned using the TCRdist pipeline. In a later analysis, each TCR beta chain was defined by its CDR3 amino acid sequence together with its V-gene family, and reads lacking a unique V-gene family were excluded. To address suspected cross-contamination and a sequencing artifact, a later analysis removed a few hundred highly shared, low-generation-probability nucleotide sequences. For each public chain, a later analysis derived a clonal expansion index from normalized ranks of inferred template counts within each repertoire. A later analysis computed generation probabilities with a VDJ recombination model fitted to out-of-frame rearrangements, and checked the results against IGoR. Hypergeometric tests were used in a later analysis to score TCR-TCR, TCR-HLA and TCR-CMV co-occurrence, with a repertoire-size bias correction applied to the TCR pairs. A later analysis estimated false discovery rates by permuting HLA or CMV assignments 20 times. In a later analysis, co-occurring TCRs were grouped using DBSCAN, with TCRdist sequence similarity added in when clustering inside HLA-allele-positive subsets. For co-occurrence clustering, repertoires with fewer than 30,000 or more than 120,000 public chains were excluded, along with about five repertoires with anomalous nucleotide sharing. As stored in TCRdb, this immuneACCESS dataset retains in-frame rearrangements with V and J assigned. A fraction of the clones does not appear; measured against another copy, unresolved V genes explain less than half of the discrepancy, and the remainder lacks a known reason. V, J and clone size derive from that table, while D and trimming were established from the DNA sequence. The sample's table covers some 72,000 clones. 4.5% to 6% of the sample rests with the top ten.

As concerns this clone: No antigen is known for it.

The sequence is built from TRBV5-1 and TRBJ2-5, and 16 junction bases match TRBD2. The TCR sequence derives from a man in his forties or fifties in good health and CMV-seronegative. The sequencing input was PBMCs. The nucleotide sequence reads as follows: TGCGCCAGCAGCTTCACCGGGACTAGCGGGGGGGCCGAGACCCAGTACTTC. Its translation is CASSFTGTSGGAETQYF. Joined to the reference TRBV5-1 and TRBJ2-5 proteins, this CDR3 gives the full variable domain: KAGVTQTPRYLIKTRGQQVTLSCSPISGHRSVSWYQQTPGQGLQFLFEYFSETQRNKGNFPGRFSGRQFSNSRSEMNVSTLELGDSALYLCASSFTGTSGGAETQYFGPGTRLLVL.